This T cell receptor beta chain comes out of a study of shared clonotypes between healthy human individuals. The length of the CDR3 is 14 residues. Germline CDR1 and CDR2: SGHKS and YYEKEE (reference sequence). The V end was cut by 4 bases, the J end by 1 base, with 12 bases between. Sequenced by immunoSEQ multiplex PCR; TCRdb stores in-frame clones only, minus some. The table lists hundreds of thousands of clones, nearly 97% of them singletons, with 0.1% to 0.11% in the top ten. Terminally differentiated effector memory CD45RA+ cells were left out of the naive CD8 fraction, which was CD45RO-negative and positively selected for CCR7. This clone appeared once.

The receptor's source is a woman aged 25 to 39 in good health. The material sequenced was naive CD8+ T cells sorted from blood. The rearrangement joins TRBV5-5 to TRBJ2-7, with D hard to call. CDR3 sequence (DNA): TGTGCCAGCAGCCCCGACCTGATATCCTACGAGCAGTACTTC. The encoded protein is CASSPDLISYEQYF.